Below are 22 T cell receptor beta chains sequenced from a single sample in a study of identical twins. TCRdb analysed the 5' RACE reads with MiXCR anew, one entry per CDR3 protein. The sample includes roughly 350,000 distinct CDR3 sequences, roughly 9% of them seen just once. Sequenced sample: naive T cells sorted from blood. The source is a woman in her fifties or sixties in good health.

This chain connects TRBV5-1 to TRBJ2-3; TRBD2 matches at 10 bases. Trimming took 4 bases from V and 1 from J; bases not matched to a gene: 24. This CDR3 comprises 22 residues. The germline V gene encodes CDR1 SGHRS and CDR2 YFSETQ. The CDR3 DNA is TGCGCCAGCAGCGCAACGGGGTATTGGGCTAGCGGGAGTTTGAGGGGCACAGATACGCAGTATTTT. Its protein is CASSATGYWASGSLRGTDTQYF.

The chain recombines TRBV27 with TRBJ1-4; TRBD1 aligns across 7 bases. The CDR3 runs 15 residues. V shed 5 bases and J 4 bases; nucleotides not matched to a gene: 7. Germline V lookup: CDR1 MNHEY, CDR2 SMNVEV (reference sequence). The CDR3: CASSPYRGINEKLFF. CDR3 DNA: TGTGCCAGCAGTCCCTACAGGGGAATTAATGAAAAACTGTTTTTT.

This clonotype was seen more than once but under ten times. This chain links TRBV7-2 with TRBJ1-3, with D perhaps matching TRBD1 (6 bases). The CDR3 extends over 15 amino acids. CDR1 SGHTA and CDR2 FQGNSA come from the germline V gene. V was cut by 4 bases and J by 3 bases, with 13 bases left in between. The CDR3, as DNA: TGTGCCAGCAGCTACGGACAGCCCGATGGAAACACCATATATTTT. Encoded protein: CASSYGQPDGNTIYF.

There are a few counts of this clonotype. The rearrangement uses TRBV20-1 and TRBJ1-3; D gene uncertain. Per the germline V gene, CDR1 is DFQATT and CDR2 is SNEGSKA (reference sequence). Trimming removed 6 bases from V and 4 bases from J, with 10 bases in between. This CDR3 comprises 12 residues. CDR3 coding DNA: TGCAGTGCGCAAGGAGGCGGAAACACCATATATTTT. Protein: CSAQGGGNTIYF.

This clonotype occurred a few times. CDR3 loop: CSARDRRTSGRGFAYEQYF. In nucleotides, the CDR3 is TGCAGTGCTAGAGACCGTCGGACTAGCGGGAGGGGATTCGCCTACGAGCAGTACTTC. The chain employs TRBV20-1 and TRBJ2-7; 15 bases line up with TRBD2. The V segment lost 0 bases and the J segment 2 bases; nucleotides outside the gene matches: 11. Germline-derived CDR1 and CDR2 are DFQATT and SNEGSKA (reference sequence). This CDR3 region has 19 residues.

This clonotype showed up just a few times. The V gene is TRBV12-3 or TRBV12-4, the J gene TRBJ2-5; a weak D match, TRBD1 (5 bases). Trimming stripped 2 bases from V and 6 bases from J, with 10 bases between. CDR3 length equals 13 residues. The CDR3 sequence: CASSLQGGKTQYF. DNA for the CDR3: TGTGCCAGCAGTTTACAGGGTGGGAAGACCCAGTACTTC.

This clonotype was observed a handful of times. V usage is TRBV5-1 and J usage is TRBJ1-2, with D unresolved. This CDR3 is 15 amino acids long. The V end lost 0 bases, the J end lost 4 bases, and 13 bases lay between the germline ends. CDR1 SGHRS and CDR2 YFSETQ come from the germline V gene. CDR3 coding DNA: TGCGCCAGCAGCTTGGGAGGGTCCACCCCCTATGGCTACACCTTC. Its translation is CASSLGGSTPYGYTF.

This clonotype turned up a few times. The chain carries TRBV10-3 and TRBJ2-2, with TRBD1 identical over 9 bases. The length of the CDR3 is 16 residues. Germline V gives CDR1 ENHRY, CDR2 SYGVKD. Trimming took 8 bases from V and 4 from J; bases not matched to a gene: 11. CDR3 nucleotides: TGTGCCATCGGTCCCAGCGCGGGACAGGGCACCGGGGAGCTGTTTTTT. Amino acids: CAIGPSAGQGTGELFF.

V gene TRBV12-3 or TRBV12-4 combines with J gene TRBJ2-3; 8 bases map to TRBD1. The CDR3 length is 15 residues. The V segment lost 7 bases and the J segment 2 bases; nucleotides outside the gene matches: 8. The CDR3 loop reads CASIHRDRHTDTQYF. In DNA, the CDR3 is TGTGCCAGCATCCACCGGGACAGGCACACAGATACGCAGTATTTT.

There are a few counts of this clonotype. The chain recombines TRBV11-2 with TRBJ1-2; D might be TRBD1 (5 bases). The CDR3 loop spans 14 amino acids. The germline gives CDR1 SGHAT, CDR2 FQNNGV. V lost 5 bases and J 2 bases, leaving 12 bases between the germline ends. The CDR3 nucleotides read TGTGCCAGCAGCCCGGCCAGGGTCAACTATGGCTACACCTTC. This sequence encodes CASSPARVNYGYTF.

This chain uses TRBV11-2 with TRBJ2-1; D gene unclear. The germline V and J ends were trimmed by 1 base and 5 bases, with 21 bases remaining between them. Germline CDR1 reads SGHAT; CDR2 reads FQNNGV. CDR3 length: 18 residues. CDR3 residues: CASSLGVRLRVEHNEQFF. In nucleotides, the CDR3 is TGTGCCAGCAGCTTAGGAGTACGGCTTCGAGTAGAACACAATGAGCAGTTCTTC.

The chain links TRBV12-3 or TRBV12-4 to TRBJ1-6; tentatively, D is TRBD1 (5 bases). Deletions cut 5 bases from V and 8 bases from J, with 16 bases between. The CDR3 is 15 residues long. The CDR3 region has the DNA TGTGCCAGCAGTACGGGCCCTGGGGGTGATTCACCCCTCCACTTT. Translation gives CASSTGPGGDSPLHF.

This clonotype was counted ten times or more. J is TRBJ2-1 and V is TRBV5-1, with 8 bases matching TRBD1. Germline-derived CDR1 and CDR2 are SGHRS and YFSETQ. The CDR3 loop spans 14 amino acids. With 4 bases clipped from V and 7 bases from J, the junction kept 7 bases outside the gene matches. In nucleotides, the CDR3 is TGCGCCAGCAGCGCGGACAGGGTTGGGAATGAGCAGTTCTTC. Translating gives CASSADRVGNEQFF.

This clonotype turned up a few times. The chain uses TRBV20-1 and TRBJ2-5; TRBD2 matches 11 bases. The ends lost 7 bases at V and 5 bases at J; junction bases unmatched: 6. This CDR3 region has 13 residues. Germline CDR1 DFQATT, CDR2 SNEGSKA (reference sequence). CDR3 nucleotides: TGCAGTGGCACTAGCGGGAGTTTGGAGACCCAGTACTTC. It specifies CSGTSGSLETQYF.

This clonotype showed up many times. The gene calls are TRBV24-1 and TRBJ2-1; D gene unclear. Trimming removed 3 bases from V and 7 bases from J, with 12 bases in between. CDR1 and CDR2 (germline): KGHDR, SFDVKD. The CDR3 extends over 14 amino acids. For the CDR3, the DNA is TGTGCCACCAGTGATAGATACTCCGGGAATGAGCAGTTCTTC. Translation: CATSDRYSGNEQFF.

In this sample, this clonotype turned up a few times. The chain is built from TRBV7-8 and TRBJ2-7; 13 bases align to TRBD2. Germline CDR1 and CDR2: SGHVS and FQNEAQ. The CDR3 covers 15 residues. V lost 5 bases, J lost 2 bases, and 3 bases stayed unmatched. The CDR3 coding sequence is TGTGCCAGCAGCCTGGGACTAGCGGGACCCTACGAGCAGTACGTC. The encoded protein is CASSLGLAGPYEQYV.

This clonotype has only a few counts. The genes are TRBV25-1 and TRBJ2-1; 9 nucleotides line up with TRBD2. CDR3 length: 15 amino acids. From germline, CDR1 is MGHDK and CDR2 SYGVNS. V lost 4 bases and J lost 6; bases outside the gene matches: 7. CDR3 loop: CASSGLAGEGNEQFF. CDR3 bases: TGTGCCAGCAGTGGATTAGCGGGAGAAGGCAATGAGCAGTTCTTC. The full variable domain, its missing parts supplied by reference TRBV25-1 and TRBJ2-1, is EADIYQTPRYLVIGTGKKITLECSQTMGHDKMYWYQQDPGMELHLIHYSYGVNSTEKGDLSSESTVSRIRTEHFPLTLESARPSHTSQYLCASSGLAGEGNEQFFGPGTRLTVL.

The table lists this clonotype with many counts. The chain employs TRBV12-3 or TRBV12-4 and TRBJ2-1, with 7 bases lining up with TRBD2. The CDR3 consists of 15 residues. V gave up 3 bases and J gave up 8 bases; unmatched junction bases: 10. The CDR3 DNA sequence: TGTGCCAGCAGTTTGTGGGGCGGGAGTATAGATGAGCAGTTCTTC. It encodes CASSLWGGSIDEQFF.

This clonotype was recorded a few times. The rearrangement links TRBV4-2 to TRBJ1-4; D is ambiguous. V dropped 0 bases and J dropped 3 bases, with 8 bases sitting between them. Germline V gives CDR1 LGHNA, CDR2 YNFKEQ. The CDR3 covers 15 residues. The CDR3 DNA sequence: TGTGCCAGCAGCCAAGAAGGGAAAGCTAATGAAAAACTGTTTTTT. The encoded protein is CASSQEGKANEKLFF.

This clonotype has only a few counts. The CDR3 nucleotides are TGCGCCAGCAGCTTGGGACTAGCGGCCCCAGATACGCAGTATTTT. It encodes CASSLGLAAPDTQYF. The chain couples TRBV4-1 to TRBJ2-3, with 11 bases matching TRBD2. The CDR3 is made up of 15 amino acids. CDR1 and CDR2 (germline): MGHRA, YSYEKL. The V and J ends lost 5 bases and 4 bases, in that order; junction bases with no gene match: 5.

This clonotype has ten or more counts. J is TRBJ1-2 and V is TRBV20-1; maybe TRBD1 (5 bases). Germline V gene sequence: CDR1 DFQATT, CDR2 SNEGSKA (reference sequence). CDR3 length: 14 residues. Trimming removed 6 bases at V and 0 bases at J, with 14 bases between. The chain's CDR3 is CSAGAGTPNYGYTF. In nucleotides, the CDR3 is TGCAGTGCGGGAGCCGGGACCCCTAACTATGGCTACACCTTC.

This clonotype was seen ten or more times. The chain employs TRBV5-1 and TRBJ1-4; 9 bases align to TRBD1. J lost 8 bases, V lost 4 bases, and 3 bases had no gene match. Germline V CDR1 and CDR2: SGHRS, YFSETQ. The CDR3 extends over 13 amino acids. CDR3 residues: CASSLGTGEKLFF. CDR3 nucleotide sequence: TGCGCCAGCAGCCTGGGGACAGGGGAAAAACTGTTTTTT.